Reported below is one T cell receptor (beta chain). Positive CCR7 selection of CD45RO-negative cells yielded the naive CD8 cells, and terminally differentiated effector memory CD45RA+ cells were excluded. This sample is part of a study of shared clonotypes between healthy human individuals. Trimming cost V 6 bases and J 5 bases, with 15 bases left between them. The CDR3 consists of 14 residues. Per the germline V gene, CDR1 is MNHNS and CDR2 is SASEGT. The assay was immunoSEQ multiplex PCR, and TCRdb's table has in-frame clones only and misses some. The repertoire holds about 2 million clones, with approximately 94% as singletons.

The sequence was collected from a man between 18 and 35 years old in good health. The chain is built from TRBV6-1 and TRBJ2-3, with D possibly TRBD2 on 6 matching bases. Sequencing used naive CD8+ T cells sorted from blood. The CDR3 DNA sequence: TGTGCCAGCAGCTTCTCCGGAGGGAAAGATACGCAGTATTTT. Translation gives CASSFSGGKDTQYF.